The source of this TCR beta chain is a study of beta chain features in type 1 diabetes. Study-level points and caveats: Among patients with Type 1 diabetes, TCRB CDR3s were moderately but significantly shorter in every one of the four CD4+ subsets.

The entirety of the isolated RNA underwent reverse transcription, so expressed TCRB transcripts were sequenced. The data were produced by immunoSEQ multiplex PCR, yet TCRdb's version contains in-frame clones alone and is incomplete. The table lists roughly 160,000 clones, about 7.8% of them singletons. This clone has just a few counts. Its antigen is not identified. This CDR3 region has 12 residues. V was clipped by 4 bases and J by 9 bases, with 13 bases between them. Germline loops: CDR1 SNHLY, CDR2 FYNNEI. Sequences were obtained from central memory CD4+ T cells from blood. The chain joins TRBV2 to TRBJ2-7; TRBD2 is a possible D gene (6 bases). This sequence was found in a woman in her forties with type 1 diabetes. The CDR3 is CASSAVDYRQYF. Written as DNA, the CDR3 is TGTGCCAGCAGTGCCGTGGACTATCGGCAGTACTTC.